A selection of T cell receptor beta chains follows, all from one sample in a study of shared clonotypes between healthy human individuals. Here immunoSEQ multiplex PCR was the method, and the copy in TCRdb shows in-frame clones only, minus some. Among approximately 2,300,000 clones listed, 80% to 95% were seen once. Sequencing was performed on naive CD4+ T cells from PBMCs. All receptors derive from a man aged 18-30 years in good health. Some clones in this sample may be carry-over from other donors' samples. Each CDR3 is given with its conserved first and last residue. The order of the fields is CDR3 DNA, CDR3 protein, clone size, D gene, V gene, J gene. D genes are given only for firm matches. A row's size may be missing; if present it is once, few, many or a size class.

TGTGCCTGGAGTGTTTCCCGGGAGGGGCAGTATTTT	CAWSVSREGQYF	.	TRBD2	TRBV30	TRBJ2-3
TGTGCCATCCAGGAGGAGTCCCCCGGGGGGTCTAGCAATCAGCCCCAGCATTTT	CAIQEESPGGSSNQPQHF	.	.	TRBV28	TRBJ1-5
TGTGCCAGCTCGCAACGAGGGGGGGATGGCTACACCTTC	CASSQRGGDGYTF	once	.	TRBV18	TRBJ1-2
TGTGCCAGCAGTTTAGACCCGGTTAGCGGGTACGAGCAGTTCTTC	CASSLDPVSGYEQFF	.	TRBD2	TRBV27	TRBJ2-1
TGTGCCAGCACCTCGCAAGGGACAGGGGCCTACGAGCAGTACTTC	CASTSQGTGAYEQYF	.	TRBD1	TRBV7-9	TRBJ2-7
TGTGCCAGCTCACCAACTTCGAGCTCCTACGAGCAGTACTTC	CASSPTSSSYEQYF	.	.	TRBV18	TRBJ2-7
TGTGCCAGCAGCTTATTAGGCCGGGGGAGGGGCTACACCTTC	CASSLLGRGRGYTF	.	.	TRBV7-2	TRBJ1-2
TGTGCCAGCAGCGTAGAACGGTACTCCTACAATGAGCAGTTCTTC	CASSVERYSYNEQFF	once	.	TRBV9	TRBJ2-1
TGTGCCAGCACTCTCGGGTTGCAGGGAAGGACTAATGAGCAGTTCTTC	CASTLGLQGRTNEQFF	.	.	TRBV28	TRBJ2-1
TGTGCCAGCAGCTTCGGACAGAACTCCTACAATGAGCAGTTCTTC	CASSFGQNSYNEQFF	.	.	TRBV11-2	TRBJ2-1
TGTGCCAGCAGCCTAGAGGCGGGATTGGAAAAACTGTTTTTT	CASSLEAGLEKLFF	.	.	TRBV7-9	TRBJ1-4
TGTGCCAGCTCACCGAAATCAGATACGCAGTATTTT	CASSPKSDTQYF	once	.	TRBV18	TRBJ2-3
TGTGCCAGCAGTTACTCGACAGGCCTAGCCAAAAACATTCAGTACTTC	CASSYSTGLAKNIQYF	.	.	TRBV6-5	TRBJ2-4
TGTGCCAGCAGCCAAGAAGACGGCCCGTACACAGATACGCAGTATTTT	CASSQEDGPYTDTQYF	.	.	TRBV14	TRBJ2-3
TGTGCCTGGAGTGGTAGGGGGCCTCCTGAAGCTTTCTTT	CAWSGRGPPEAFF	.	TRBD1	TRBV30	TRBJ1-1
TGTGCCAGCAGCCAGAGAGCGGGAGGGGGAGATACGCAGTATTTT	CASSQRAGGGDTQYF	.	TRBD2	TRBV4-2	TRBJ2-3
TGTGCCAGCTCCCCCTCAGTTACGGGGGCCGGAAACACCATATATTTT	CASSPSVTGAGNTIYF	once	.	TRBV18	TRBJ1-3
TGTGCCAGCTCACCATCGCGACTAGCGGGAGGACAAGAGACCCAGTACTTC	CASSPSRLAGGQETQYF	.	TRBD2	TRBV18	TRBJ2-5
TGTGCCAGCAGCTTCCCCGAGGAGACCCAGTACTTC	CASSFPEETQYF	.	.	TRBV7-2	TRBJ2-5
TGCAGCGTTGCCGTGGAGGGTAATCAGCCCCAGCATTTT	CSVAVEGNQPQHF	.	.	TRBV29-1	TRBJ1-5
TGTGCCAGCAGCGTAGGTGGAGGGAGCACTGAAGCTTTCTTT	CASSVGGGSTEAFF	few	.	TRBV9	TRBJ1-1
TGTGCCAGCAGTGAGAGGGGCTACGAGCAGTACTTC	CASSERGYEQYF	.	.	TRBV2	TRBJ2-7
TGTGCCAGCAGTGACCCACATCAAGGCGGCACTGAGCAGCCCCAGCATTTT	CASSDPHQGGTEQPQHF	.	.	TRBV2	TRBJ1-5
TGTGCCAGCAGCCAAGGACAGGGGTTCTATGGCTACACCTTC	CASSQGQGFYGYTF	once	TRBD1	TRBV14	TRBJ1-2
TGCGCCAGCAGCTTGGCCGGCGCTCCTAGGCTTGAAAAACTGTTTTTT	CASSLAGAPRLEKLFF	once	.	TRBV5-1	TRBJ1-4
TGCGCCAGCCGGGCTAGCGGGAGCGACTACAATGAGCAGTTCTTC	CASRASGSDYNEQFF	.	TRBD2	TRBV10-2	TRBJ2-1
TGTGCCAGCAGTAGCCCCCCTGGGAGGGGGAATCAGCCCCAGCATTTT	CASSSPPGRGNQPQHF	.	.	TRBV28	TRBJ1-5
TGTGCCAGCAGCGACGACACCGGGGAGCTGTTTTTT	CASSDDTGELFF	.	.	TRBV2	TRBJ2-2